One and the same sample provided the 23 T cell receptor beta chains below, sequenced in a study of cytotoxic CD8 clonotypes in ibrutinib-treated CLL. Sequencing was performed with immunoSEQ multiplex PCR; in TCRdb, only in-frame clones are kept and a portion is missing. The sample carries 150,000 or so clones, approximately 80% recorded once. The specimen comprised PBMCs, sampled after 24 months of ibrutinib treatment. The origin of the receptors is a human donor with chronic lymphocytic leukemia.

The chain employs TRBV19 and TRBJ2-2, with a possible D match to TRBD2 (5 bases). With 3 bases removed from V and 1 base from J, the gap between germline ends came to 12 bases. The CDR3 consists of 16 residues. Germline assignment: CDR1 LNHDA and CDR2 SQIVND (reference sequence). CDR3 loop: CASSIWSGMNTGELFF. Here the CDR3 DNA reads TGTGCCAGTAGTATTTGGTCGGGGATGAACACCGGGGAGCTGTTTTTT.

The chain uses TRBV5-1 and TRBJ2-1, with 7 positions matching TRBD1. CDR1 is SGHRS and CDR2 is YFSETQ in the germline V gene. V lost 2 bases to trimming and J lost 0 bases; unmatched junction nucleotides: 17. The CDR3 has 20 amino acids. The CDR3 DNA reads TGCGCCAGCAGCTTCCCCAGAGGAGACAGGGCGCCCAGCTCCTACAATGAGCAGTTCTTC. It is translated as CASSFPRGDRAPSSYNEQFF. The full variable domain, rest sourced from reference TRBV5-1 and TRBJ2-1, is KAGVTQTPRYLIKTRGQQVTLSCSPISGHRSVSWYQQTPGQGLQFLFEYFSETQRNKGNFPGRFSGRQFSNSRSEMNVSTLELGDSALYLCASSFPRGDRAPSSYNEQFFGPGTRLTVL.

This clone was counted only a few times. This sample also contains other DNA sequences that code for the same CDR3. The chain recombines TRBV11-2 with TRBJ2-5; weak D call: TRBD1 (5 bases). Between the trimmed V and J ends, which lost 5 bases and 5 bases, there was a span of 12 bases. This CDR3 is 13 amino acids long. Germline V gene lookup returns CDR1 SGHAT and CDR2 FQNNGV. Written as DNA, the CDR3 is TGTGCCAGCAGCAGAGACAGAGGCGAGACCCAGTACTTC. Translated: CASSRDRGETQYF.

Only one count was recorded for this clone. The gene calls are TRBV19 and TRBJ2-3, with TRBD2 identical over 7 bases. Per the germline V gene, CDR1 is LNHDA and CDR2 is SQIVND (reference sequence). CDR3 length: 15 amino acids. V shed 5 bases, J shed 1 base, and the junction held 6 bases outside the gene matches. CDR3 residues: CASSPSGLRTDTQYF. The CDR3 nucleotides are TGTGCCAGTAGTCCCTCGGGACTACGCACAGATACGCAGTATTTT.

J is TRBJ2-1 and V is TRBV7-9; TRBD2 matches 7 bases. The CDR3 is 14 amino acids. Per the germline V gene, CDR1 is SEHNR and CDR2 is FQNEAQ (reference sequence). The trim removed 0 bases at V and 6 bases at J, leaving 2 bases unmatched. The DNA for the CDR3 is TGTGCCAGCAGCTTAGCGGGAGGGCGCAATGAGCAGTTCTTC. It codes for CASSLAGGRNEQFF.

The rearrangement links TRBV7-2 to TRBJ1-1, with 8 bases matching TRBD1. Trimming took 5 bases from V and 4 from J; bases not matched to a gene: 6. CDR1 is SGHTA, CDR2 FQGNSA, per germline. The length of the CDR3 is 14 residues. The CDR3 region has the DNA TGTGCCAGCAGCCCCAGGGGGCGCGGCACTGAAGCTTTCTTT. It codes for CASSPRGRGTEAFF.

The chain couples TRBV15 to TRBJ1-2; 8 bases map to TRBD1. The CDR3 is 16 amino acids. The ends lost 0 bases at V and 7 bases at J; junction bases unmatched: 10. The germline V gene encodes CDR1 LNHNV and CDR2 YYDKDF (reference sequence). For the CDR3, the DNA is TGTGCCACCAGCAGAGAATTTGTAGGTCAGGGGGCTGGCTACACCTTC. This gives the protein CATSREFVGQGAGYTF.

CDR3 nucleotides: TGTGCCAGCAGCTTATCTTCGGGGGTTAATGAAAAACTGTTTTTT. This gives the protein CASSLSSGVNEKLFF. This chain links TRBV7-9 with TRBJ1-4; a weak D match, TRBD1 (5 bases). Germline V lookup: CDR1 SEHNR, CDR2 FQNEAQ (reference sequence). The CDR3 is made up of 15 amino acids. Trimming took 2 bases from V and 4 from J, leaving 11 bases between them.

The V and J genes are TRBV18 and TRBJ2-7; D is perhaps TRBD2 (6 bases). CDR3 length: 13 amino acids. V dropped 6 bases and J dropped 8 bases, with 17 bases sitting between them. Germline V gives CDR1 KGHSH, CDR2 LQKENI. CDR3 in DNA: TGTGCCAGCTCGTCCGGGAGCCTAAGACAGCAGTACTTC. Translating gives CASSSGSLRQQYF. Variable domain in full (rest from reference TRBV18 and TRBJ2-7): NAGVMQNPRHLVRRRGQEARLRCSPMKGHSHVYWYRQLPEEGLKFMVYLQKENIIDESGMPKERFSAEFPKEGPSILRIQQVVRGDSAAYFCASSSGSLRQQYFGPGTRLTVT.

The chain carries TRBV18 and TRBJ1-6; a weak D match, TRBD1 (6 bases). This CDR3 comprises 15 residues. Germline V gene sequence: CDR1 KGHSH, CDR2 LQKENI. Trimming pared 0 bases from V and 7 bases from J, leaving 10 bases between. The CDR3 nucleotides are TGTGCCAGCTCACCACCACAGGGTGGGAATTCACCCCTCCACTTT. It codes for CASSPPQGGNSPLHF.

The DNA of the CDR3 is TGTGCCAGCAGTTACGGGAGGAACAGTTCACCCCTCCACTTT. Its protein product is CASSYGRNSSPLHF. The V gene is TRBV6-5, the J gene TRBJ1-6; D ambiguous. CDR1 and CDR2 (germline): MNHEY, SVGAGI. The CDR3 is 14 amino acids. V was pared by 2 bases and J by 9 bases, with 11 bases between.

This clone was seen a few times. This chain uses TRBV7-6 with TRBJ2-7; no clear D gene. The germline V gene encodes CDR1 SGHVS and CDR2 FNYEAQ. The CDR3 totals 16 residues. Trimming left V 0 bases short and J 3 bases short, with 15 bases between. The DNA of the CDR3 is TGTGCCAGCAGCTTAGCGCCAACTCAACCCGGCTACGAGCAGTACTTC. Its translation: CASSLAPTQPGYEQYF. The full variable domain, rest sourced from reference TRBV7-6 and TRBJ2-7, is GAGVSQSPRYKVTKRGQDVALRCDPISGHVSLYWYRQALGQGPEFLTYFNYEAQQDKSGLPNDRFSAERPEGSISTLTIQRTEQRDSAMYRCASSLAPTQPGYEQYFGPGTRLTVT.

This chain uses TRBV10-3 with TRBJ2-3; maybe TRBD2 (6 bases). The V and J ends lost 0 bases and 4 bases respectively, with 11 bases between them. The CDR3 has 15 residues. CDR1 and CDR2 from the germline V gene are ENHRY and SYGVKD. The DNA for the CDR3 is TGTGCCATCAGTGAGTCGGCGGGATCGTCAGATACGCAGTATTTT. This translates into CAISESAGSSDTQYF.

This chain joins TRBV5-1 and TRBJ2-7; D tentatively reads TRBD1 or TRBD2 (5 bases each). V lost 2 bases, J lost 4 bases, and 10 bases lay in between. The CDR3 is 13 amino acids. Germline V CDR1 and CDR2: SGHRS, YFSETQ. CDR3 sequence (DNA): TGCGCCAGCAGCTTTTCCAGGGAGTACGAGCAGTACTTC. This translates into CASSFSREYEQYF.

This clone appeared once. The rearrangement links TRBV2 to TRBJ1-1; D gene unclear. Germline V gene lookup returns CDR1 SNHLY and CDR2 FYNNEI. Between the trimmed V and J ends, which lost 3 bases and 0 bases, there was a span of 11 bases. This CDR3 spans 15 amino acids. The DNA for the CDR3 is TGTGCCAGCAGTGATTGGGTCGGGCTGAACACTGAAGCTTTCTTT. It translates to CASSDWVGLNTEAFF.

The V gene is TRBV7-9, the J gene TRBJ1-4; D might be TRBD1 (5 bases). Germline V gene sequence: CDR1 SEHNR, CDR2 FQNEAQ (reference sequence). CDR3 length: 14 residues. V was shortened by 6 bases and J by 8 bases, with 16 bases between the two germline ends. DNA of the CDR3: TGTGCCAGCAGTTCCGGACAAAGCAGAGAAAAACTGTTTTTT. Translating gives CASSSGQSREKLFF.

The rearrangement uses TRBV10-3 and TRBJ2-5; D is ambiguous. In germline, CDR1 is ENHRY, CDR2 SYGVKD. The CDR3 sequence is 13 residues long. Trimming removed 2 bases from V and 4 bases from J, with 8 bases in between. The CDR3 nucleotides read TGTGCCATCAGTGAGGGGTGGGGAGAGACCCAGTACTTC. It specifies CAISEGWGETQYF.

This rearrangement joins TRBV5-1 to TRBJ2-7; D might be TRBD2 (5 bases). The CDR3 consists of 15 residues. The germline gives CDR1 SGHRS, CDR2 YFSETQ. V lost 0 bases and J lost 0, with 10 bases in between. In nucleotides, the CDR3 is TGCGCCAGCAGCTTGGTGACGGGGAGCTCCTACGAGCAGTACTTC. This translates into CASSLVTGSSYEQYF. The variable domain in full, with the rest retrieved from reference TRBV5-1 and TRBJ2-7, is KAGVTQTPRYLIKTRGQQVTLSCSPISGHRSVSWYQQTPGQGLQFLFEYFSETQRNKGNFPGRFSGRQFSNSRSEMNVSTLELGDSALYLCASSLVTGSSYEQYFGPGTRLTVT.

This CDR3 reads CASIPRDRVSYNEQFF. The CDR3 bases are TGTGCCAGCATCCCCCGGGACAGGGTGTCCTACAATGAGCAGTTCTTC. The chain links TRBV7-2 to TRBJ2-1; 9 bases align to TRBD1. The CDR3 consists of 16 residues. With 7 bases clipped from V and 1 base from J, the junction kept 8 bases outside the gene matches. The germline V gene has CDR1 SGHTA and CDR2 FQGNSA.

This sequence joins TRBV19 and TRBJ1-2, with 8 bases aligning to TRBD1. V shed 7 bases, J shed 3 bases, and the junction held 7 bases outside the gene matches. CDR1 and CDR2 from the germline V gene are LNHDA and SQIVND (reference sequence). The CDR3 is 14 residues long. The CDR3 DNA is TGTGCCAGTAAGGACAGGGAAGGATACTATGGCTACACCTTC. This translates into CASKDREGYYGYTF.

This chain joins TRBV5-1 and TRBJ1-2, with no clear D. The CDR3 length is 12 residues. Looked up from germline, CDR1 is SGHRS and CDR2 is YFSETQ. Trimming pared 3 bases from V and 5 bases from J, leaving 8 bases between. CDR3 amino acids: CASSSALYGYTF. The CDR3 coding sequence is TGCGCCAGCAGCTCCGCCCTTTATGGCTACACCTTC. The whole variable domain, remainder taken from reference TRBV5-1 and TRBJ1-2, is KAGVTQTPRYLIKTRGQQVTLSCSPISGHRSVSWYQQTPGQGLQFLFEYFSETQRNKGNFPGRFSGRQFSNSRSEMNVSTLELGDSALYLCASSSALYGYTFGSGTRLTVV.

In this sample, this clone turned up a few times. V gene TRBV7-9 combines with J gene TRBJ1-1; TRBD1 agrees at 7 bases. Germline V gene lookup returns CDR1 SEHNR and CDR2 FQNEAQ (reference sequence). This CDR3 region has 14 residues. V was clipped by 5 bases and J by 1 base; unmatched bases: 4. The chain's CDR3 is CASSQGTANTEAFF. In DNA form, the CDR3 reads TGTGCCAGCAGCCAGGGGACAGCGAACACTGAAGCTTTCTTT.

This sequence joins TRBV11-3 and TRBJ2-1, with D perhaps matching TRBD1 (5 bases). V was cut by 3 bases and J by 4 bases, with 7 bases left in between. CDR3 length: 13 residues. CDR1 and CDR2 (germline): SGHNT, YENEEA. CDR3 sequence reads: CASSLPGYNEQFF. The CDR3 DNA sequence: TGTGCCAGCAGCTTGCCAGGGTACAATGAGCAGTTCTTC.